Listed below are T cell receptor beta chains from one sample, sequenced in a study of T cell repertoires in cytomegalovirus infection. TCRdb ran MiXCR on the reads and lists one entry per CDR3 protein. The sample consists of under 850,000 distinct CDR3 sequences, 35% to 45% of them appearing once. The specimen sequenced was PBMCs. These TCRs come from a human donor in good health (CMV status not recorded). Some clones in this sample may be carry-over from other donors' samples. Each CDR3 is given without its conserved first and last residue. A D gene is named only where the DNA matches it firmly.

d_call,j_call,v_call,cdr3_length,cdr3_aa
NA,TRBJ1-5,TRBV20-1,11,SARGRSRQPQH
TRBD2,TRBJ2-1,TRBV11-2,13,ASSPQTSGINEQF
NA,TRBJ1-1,TRBV6-6,16,ASSYKVRGTAGNTEAF
TRBD2,TRBJ2-5,TRBV28,13,ASSFEAGGQETQY
NA,TRBJ1-5,TRBV3-1,12,ASSQDSRDQPQH
NA,TRBJ1-2,TRBV12-3/TRBV12-4,13,ASSLDRDINYGYT
TRBD1,TRBJ2-3,TRBV7-2,13,ASSVRDRVPDTQY
NA,TRBJ2-1,TRBV7-8,13,ASSWTVNSYNEQF
NA,TRBJ1-4,TRBV20-1,12,SARPRLGSEKLF
NA,TRBJ2-5,TRBV14,12,ASKLGGLQETQY
TRBD2,TRBJ2-4,TRBV7-4,11,ASSLGSGGVEY
NA,TRBJ1-2,TRBV6-1,12,AGHREGANYGYT
NA,TRBJ2-1,TRBV10-3,9,AISDGGEQF
NA,TRBJ1-1,TRBV28,11,ASSLLGGTEAF
NA,TRBJ2-1,TRBV7-9,13,ASSAPVTSYNEQF
TRBD1,TRBJ2-3,TRBV7-9,14,ASSLGGTERTDTQY
NA,TRBJ2-2,TRBV20-1,13,SARPGHRDTGELF
NA,TRBJ2-6,TRBV7-8,18,ASSLRDRVGSSSGANVLT
TRBD1,TRBJ2-5,TRBV27,14,ASSRLLDRGQETQY
TRBD2,TRBJ2-7,TRBV18,11,ASSPLERGEQY
TRBD1,TRBJ2-2,TRBV9,13,ASSTTGASTGELF
NA,TRBJ1-2,TRBV18,11,ASSPFDYHGYT
NA,TRBJ1-1,TRBV28,13,ASSSPAQATAEAF
TRBD1,TRBJ1-2,TRBV5-1,13,ASSLAGQEVYGYT
NA,TRBJ1-1,TRBV16,11,ASSQSELAEAF
NA,TRBJ2-7,TRBV29-1,10,SAMPGLGEQY
TRBD2,TRBJ2-5,TRBV7-4,15,ASSLGNQRGDQETQY
TRBD1,TRBJ1-1,TRBV12-3/TRBV12-4,12,ASSKTGANTEAF
NA,TRBJ2-4,TRBV7-2,16,ASSSPRTGLLAKNIQY
NA,TRBJ1-6,TRBV7-6,11,SSSLIINSPLH
NA,TRBJ2-7,TRBV6-1,12,ASRERFSSYEQY
NA,TRBJ1-5,TRBV28,15,ASSRRKLVDSNQPQH
NA,TRBJ1-5,TRBV19,12,ASSRGEGGQPQH
TRBD2,TRBJ2-7,TRBV6-6,13,ASSYGTSGGYEQY
NA,TRBJ2-1,TRBV20-1,13,SARVDRSSYNEQF
TRBD2,TRBJ2-7,TRBV6-2/TRBV6-3,14,ASSGLAGGAEYEQY
TRBD2,TRBJ2-7,TRBV5-1,12,ATRDGKRGYEQY
NA,TRBJ1-3,TRBV19,13,ASSLPGFSGNTIY
TRBD1,TRBJ1-2,TRBV15,15,ATSRDSTGTDNYGYT
NA,TRBJ2-1,TRBV20-1,13,SVPHRPSSYNEQF
NA,TRBJ1-5,TRBV27,10,ASRTQNQPQH
NA,TRBJ2-2,TRBV7-3,12,ASSPAPGTGELF
TRBD2,TRBJ2-1,TRBV7-3,10,ASDPGGGEQF
NA,TRBJ1-1,TRBV7-8,13,ASNRLGPQNTEAF
NA,TRBJ1-2,TRBV6-4,11,ASSEFQGGGYT
TRBD2,TRBJ2-7,TRBV7-8,10,ASSRTSREQY
TRBD1,TRBJ1-2,TRBV7-9,16,ASSFSVGTGASDYGYT
TRBD2,TRBJ2-7,TRBV20-1,12,SARVRLAAHEQY
NA,TRBJ1-3,TRBV12-3/TRBV12-4,11,ASSPLPGNTIY
NA,TRBJ1-3,TRBV11-2,13,ASSLVGGRGNTIY
NA,TRBJ2-2,TRBV6-1,11,ASTWDVPGELF
TRBD2,TRBJ2-1,TRBV7-2,15,ASSLDAGGLISNEQF
NA,TRBJ2-1,TRBV11-2,12,ASSLTPVRNEQF
NA,TRBJ1-2,TRBV7-9,13,ASSSTATSNYGYT
NA,TRBJ1-4,TRBV27,14,ASSWAREGENEKLF